One and the same sample provided the 9 T cell receptor beta chains below, sequenced in a study of shared clonotypes between healthy human individuals (dated by TCRdb to 2020 to 2021). Libraries were prepared through the immunoSEQ multiplex PCR assay. TCRdb re-hosts the immuneACCESS table, in-frame sequences only. Its copies lack some clones; in the studies checked, an unresolved V gene accounts for under half of them, and the cause for the rest is not known. The sample has 110,000 or so clones on record, about 67% of them singletons. The ten largest clones capture approximately 25% of the sample. Sequenced input: memory CD8+ T cells sorted from blood. The meaning of the sample's cell subset or site label: CD45RO+ cells pooled with CCR7-negative TemRA cells. The receptors shown here come from a woman between 25 and 40 years old in good health.

V gene TRBV19 combines with J gene TRBJ2-7; the match to TRBD1 covers 8 bases. V was pared by 3 bases and J by 2 bases, with 3 bases of the junction left unmatched. Germline values: CDR1 LNHDA, CDR2 SQIVND (reference sequence). This CDR3 has 14 amino acids. CDR3 protein: CASSMGTGPYEQYF. CDR3 nucleotides: TGTGCCAGTAGTATGGGGACAGGCCCCTACGAGCAGTACTTC.

The chain has TRBV5-1 and TRBJ2-7; 9 nucleotides line up with TRBD2. Germline V gene sequence: CDR1 SGHRS, CDR2 YFSETQ. The CDR3 loop spans 18 amino acids. After removal of 1 base from V and 6 bases from J, the junction contained 17 bases not matched to a gene. DNA of the CDR3: TGCGCCAGCAGCTTGTCGGCCCTAGCGGGAATCCGCCGCCGCGAGCAGTACTTC. Protein: CASSLSALAGIRRREQYF.

The rearrangement joins TRBV11-2 to TRBJ1-1, with TRBD1 as a possible D gene (6 bases). This CDR3 comprises 16 residues. The germline V gene encodes CDR1 SGHAT and CDR2 FQNNGV. Trimming stripped 0 bases from V and 5 bases from J, with 16 bases between. CDR3 in DNA: TGTGCCAGCAGCTTAGATCTAGGAGGGGGGAGTACTGAAGCTTTCTTT. Its protein is CASSLDLGGGSTEAFF.

The V call is TRBV29-1, the J call TRBJ2-1; 7 nucleotides match TRBD2. The germline CDR1 and CDR2 sequences are SQVTM and ANQGSEA. The CDR3 is 12 amino acids. After removal of 4 bases from V and 15 bases from J, the junction contained 12 bases not matched to a gene. CDR3 DNA sequence: TGCAGCGTTGTTCCTGGACTAGGTCTCCGGTTCTTC. Translating it yields CSVVPGLGLRFF.

The chain couples TRBV5-1 to TRBJ2-1; 7 bases agree with TRBD1. Germline assignment: CDR1 SGHRS and CDR2 YFSETQ. This CDR3 has 14 amino acids. The V gene end was trimmed by 4 bases and the J gene end by 4 bases; junction bases not matched to a gene: 5. DNA for the CDR3: TGCGCCAGCAGCCTGGGACAGTCTTACAATGAGCAGTTCTTC. Its translation is CASSLGQSYNEQFF.

This clone was recorded only once. The V gene is TRBV5-6, the J gene TRBJ2-7; a weak D match, TRBD1 (7 bases). Per the germline V gene, CDR1 is SGHDT and CDR2 is YYEEEE. CDR3 size: 15 residues. Trimming took off 3 bases at V and 3 bases at J, with 16 bases between the two ends. CDR3 residues: CASSSTGRMLYEQYF. In nucleotides, the CDR3 is TGTGCCAGCAGCTCGACAGGGAGGATGCTCTACGAGCAGTACTTC.

The J gene is TRBJ2-5, the V gene TRBV7-2, with 11 positions matching TRBD2. The length of the CDR3 is 14 residues. The trim removed 3 bases at V and 11 bases at J, leaving 8 bases unmatched. Germline V lookup: CDR1 SGHTA, CDR2 FQGNSA. CDR3 in amino acids: CASSFASGRFEQYF. The CDR3 coding sequence is TGTGCCAGCAGCTTTGCTAGCGGGAGGTTTGAGCAGTACTTC.

This clone was detected a few times. The chain couples TRBV5-1 to TRBJ1-2; 8 nucleotides match TRBD1. V lost 3 bases to trimming and J lost 4 bases; unmatched junction nucleotides: 2. The CDR3 totals 13 residues. CDR1 is SGHRS and CDR2 is YFSETQ in the germline V gene. This chain's CDR3 is CASSWDRTYGYTF. CDR3 nucleotide sequence: TGCGCCAGCAGCTGGGACAGGACCTATGGCTACACCTTC. The variable domain in full, with the rest retrieved from reference TRBV5-1 and TRBJ1-2, is KAGVTQTPRYLIKTRGQQVTLSCSPISGHRSVSWYQQTPGQGLQFLFEYFSETQRNKGNFPGRFSGRQFSNSRSEMNVSTLELGDSALYLCASSWDRTYGYTFGSGTRLTVV.

The rearrangement uses TRBV28 and TRBJ1-2; D call uncertain. Per the germline V gene, CDR1 is MDHEN and CDR2 is SYDVKM. The V end lost 3 bases, the J end lost 7 bases, and 12 bases lay between the germline ends. The CDR3 consists of 13 residues. The CDR3 is CASSFSGGPGYTF. CDR3 DNA: TGTGCCAGCAGTTTTTCAGGCGGCCCTGGCTACACCTTC.